These T cell receptor beta chains were read from a single sample in a study of cytomegalovirus exposure and HLA in healthy donors. Sequenced by immunoSEQ multiplex PCR; TCRdb stores in-frame clones only, minus some. The table has 150,000 to 250,000 clones, 65% to 85% seen once. Specimen: PBMCs. The receptors shown here come from a boy younger than 10 in good health and CMV-seronegative. Each CDR3 is given with its conserved first and last residue. D genes are given only for firm matches. Clone size is stated in some rows and not others, as once, few, many or a class when expanded.

abundance: .; v_gene: TRBV4-1; d_gene: TRBD2; j_gene: TRBJ2-1; CDR3aa: CASSQDTSGGDEQFF; CDR3nt: TGCGCCAGCAGCCAAGATACTAGCGGGGGCGATGAGCAGTTCTTC
abundance: few; v_gene: TRBV19; d_gene: .; j_gene: TRBJ2-7; CDR3aa: CASSIRGASSYEQYF; CDR3nt: TGTGCCAGTAGTATCCGGGGGGCCAGCTCCTACGAGCAGTACTTC
abundance: .; v_gene: TRBV19; d_gene: TRBD2; j_gene: TRBJ2-7; CDR3aa: CASSISGGTYEQYF; CDR3nt: TGTGCCAGTAGTATTAGCGGGGGGACCTACGAGCAGTACTTC
abundance: .; v_gene: TRBV2; d_gene: .; j_gene: TRBJ2-7; CDR3aa: CASSGGAGEQYF; CDR3nt: TGTGCCAGCAGTGGGGGAGCAGGCGAGCAGTACTTC
abundance: .; v_gene: TRBV7-2; d_gene: .; j_gene: TRBJ1-6; CDR3aa: CASSLRSSYNSPLHF; CDR3nt: TGTGCCAGCAGCTTACGGAGCTCCTATAATTCACCCCTCCACTTT
abundance: .; v_gene: TRBV6-5; d_gene: .; j_gene: TRBJ2-1; CDR3aa: CASSYSLLGPGNEQFF; CDR3nt: TGTGCCAGCAGTTACTCCCTTCTGGGGCCAGGGAATGAGCAGTTCTTC
abundance: few; v_gene: TRBV20-1; d_gene: .; j_gene: TRBJ1-1; CDR3aa: CSASGTHEAFF; CDR3nt: TGCAGTGCTAGCGGGACACATGAAGCTTTCTTT
abundance: .; v_gene: TRBV7-2; d_gene: .; j_gene: TRBJ2-7; CDR3aa: CASSSRPGAYEQYF; CDR3nt: TGTGCCAGCAGCTCAAGGCCCGGGGCCTACGAGCAGTACTTC
abundance: .; v_gene: TRBV29-1; d_gene: .; j_gene: TRBJ2-5; CDR3aa: CSVDEGGAGETQYF; CDR3nt: TGCAGCGTTGACGAGGGGGGGGCGGGGGAGACCCAGTACTTC
abundance: .; v_gene: TRBV7-8; d_gene: .; j_gene: TRBJ1-4; CDR3aa: CASRVTGRGNEKLFF; CDR3nt: TGTGCCAGCAGAGTCACGGGGAGGGGGAATGAAAAACTGTTTTTT
abundance: few; v_gene: TRBV6-6; d_gene: .; j_gene: TRBJ1-2; CDR3aa: CASSYSYGGNYGYTF; CDR3nt: TGTGCCAGCAGTTACTCATACGGGGGTAACTATGGCTACACCTTC
abundance: once; v_gene: TRBV27; d_gene: .; j_gene: TRBJ2-5; CDR3aa: CASGPRGQRQETQYF; CDR3nt: TGTGCCAGCGGGCCGCGCGGACAGCGACAAGAGACCCAGTACTTC
abundance: .; v_gene: TRBV23-1; d_gene: TRBD1; j_gene: TRBJ2-7; CDR3aa: CASRDRCSYEQYF; CDR3nt: TGCGCCAGCCGGGACAGGTGTTCCTACGAGCAGTACTTC
abundance: .; v_gene: TRBV2; d_gene: TRBD1; j_gene: TRBJ2-7; CDR3aa: CASSLDRTGGLEQYF; CDR3nt: TGTGCCAGCAGTCTCGACCGGACAGGGGGACTCGAGCAGTACTTC
abundance: .; v_gene: TRBV30; d_gene: .; j_gene: TRBJ1-1; CDR3aa: CAWSKNRDTEAFF; CDR3nt: TGTGCCTGGAGTAAGAACAGGGACACTGAAGCTTTCTTT
abundance: few; v_gene: TRBV27; d_gene: .; j_gene: TRBJ2-6; CDR3aa: CASGSDRSGANVLTF; CDR3nt: TGTGCCAGCGGCTCAGATCGCTCTGGGGCCAACGTCCTGACTTTC
abundance: .; v_gene: TRBV13; d_gene: TRBD1; j_gene: TRBJ1-2; CDR3aa: CASSPRQGTERNGYTF; CDR3nt: TGTGCCAGCAGCCCCCGACAGGGAACCGAGCGAAATGGCTACACCTTC
abundance: .; v_gene: TRBV4-1; d_gene: TRBD2; j_gene: TRBJ2-7; CDR3aa: CASSQAGGSYEQYF; CDR3nt: TGCGCCAGCAGCCAGGCCGGGGGGAGTTACGAGCAGTACTTC
abundance: .; v_gene: TRBV7-2; d_gene: .; j_gene: TRBJ2-7; CDR3aa: CASSLAVRYEQYF; CDR3nt: TGTGCCAGCAGCTTAGCTGTTAGATACGAGCAGTACTTC
abundance: few; v_gene: TRBV18; d_gene: TRBD2; j_gene: TRBJ2-1; CDR3aa: CASSPSTLLAGGTYNEQFF; CDR3nt: TGTGCCAGCTCACCGTCCACGCTCCTAGCGGGGGGAACCTACAATGAGCAGTTCTTC
abundance: .; v_gene: TRBV20-1; d_gene: .; j_gene: TRBJ2-5; CDR3aa: CSASNSETQYF; CDR3nt: TGCAGTGCTAGTAACTCAGAGACCCAGTACTTC
abundance: .; v_gene: TRBV6-5; d_gene: .; j_gene: TRBJ2-5; CDR3aa: CASKHQRAGETQYF; CDR3nt: TGTGCCAGCAAGCACCAAAGGGCGGGAGAGACCCAGTACTTC
abundance: .; v_gene: TRBV18; d_gene: TRBD1; j_gene: TRBJ1-1; CDR3aa: CASSTTGATTEAFF; CDR3nt: TGTGCCAGCTCAACGACAGGGGCGACTACTGAAGCTTTCTTT
abundance: .; v_gene: TRBV6-6; d_gene: TRBD1; j_gene: TRBJ2-1; CDR3aa: CASSYSGQGGNEQFF; CDR3nt: TGTGCCAGCAGTTACTCGGGACAGGGAGGTAATGAGCAGTTCTTC
abundance: .; v_gene: TRBV5-1; d_gene: .; j_gene: TRBJ2-2; CDR3aa: CASSLSGASIAGELFF; CDR3nt: TGCGCCAGCAGCTTATCTGGGGCGTCGATTGCGGGGGAGCTGTTTTTT
abundance: .; v_gene: TRBV19; d_gene: TRBD2; j_gene: TRBJ2-7; CDR3aa: CASTLDGRGAYEQYF; CDR3nt: TGTGCCAGTACCCTGGACGGACGGGGGGCCTACGAGCAGTACTTC
abundance: .; v_gene: TRBV6-1; d_gene: TRBD1; j_gene: TRBJ1-2; CDR3aa: CASSRDRGYGYTF; CDR3nt: TGTGCCAGCAGTCGCGACAGGGGTTATGGCTACACCTTC